Sequencing of this TCR beta chain was carried out in a study of graft-versus-host responses after intestinal transplantation. Across the study: Recipients had transplants, and these were multivisceral, liver-intestinal, or isolated intestinal. Following induction with anti-thymocyte globulin, all recipients were given tacrolimus and steroids for around three years. Study conclusions and caveats: Researchers found peak circulating GvH clone levels linked to early post-transplant HvG declines. Investigators detected GvH clones in recipient marrow, with some emerging earlier in ileum or blood.

On this clone: As yet, its antigen is unknown. The germline gene is not matched at one end of the junction; a read error may be the cause.

Germline values: CDR1 SGHRS, CDR2 YFSETQ. The CDR3 contains 14 residues. Sequencing used immunoSEQ multiplex PCR; TCRdb keeps in-frame clones, though not all of them. The sample shows fewer than 150,000 clones, just over 90% of them seen only once. This sequence was found in a human donor who received an intestinal transplant. The V and J genes are TRBV5-1 and TRBJ2-3, with D possibly TRBD2 on 5 matching bases. The specimen was unstimulated CD4+ T cells sorted from spleen or lymph node cells, collected before intestinal transplant. CDR3 sequence: CASKDGASIDTQYF. CDR3 nucleotide sequence: TGCGCCAGCAAGGACGGAGCTAGCATAGATACGCAGTATTTT.